A single sample gave rise to the 30 T cell receptor beta chains below, sequenced in a study of blood T cells in healthy people across ages. A second PCR, run for roughly 7 to 12 cycles, used a sample-barcoded 5' primer plus a J-beta primer mix. TCRdb reprocessed the 5' RACE reads via MiXCR and lists one record per CDR3 protein. The table records about 1.7 million distinct CDR3 sequences, roughly 28% of them present only once. The material sequenced was blood. The source is a woman aged 30 to 39 in good health.

This sequence joins TRBV18 and TRBJ2-7, with D perhaps matching TRBD1 or TRBD2 (5 bases each). Germline-derived CDR1 and CDR2 are KGHSH and LQKENI. V was trimmed by 1 base and J by 5 bases, leaving 15 bases between them. The CDR3 is 15 amino acids. This CDR3 is CASSPLGTASHEQYF. The CDR3 DNA is TGTGCCAGCTCACCACTCGGGACGGCTTCTCACGAGCAGTACTTC.

This clonotype was counted between two and nine times. This CDR3 is CAWSGEIGEQYF. As DNA, the CDR3 is TGTGCCTGGAGTGGAGAGATAGGGGAGCAGTACTTC. The genes are TRBV30 and TRBJ2-7; the D is unclear. V shed 1 base and J shed 7 bases, with 11 bases lying between them. Germline V lookup: CDR1 GTSNPN, CDR2 SVGIG (reference sequence). The length of the CDR3 is 12 residues.

This clonotype was seen many times. The junction does not match germline at one end; this may be a read error. Here the CDR3 DNA reads TGTGCCAGCAGTCACTCGGGTAGAGAGACCCAGTACTTC. Its protein is CASSHSGRETQYF. The chain employs TRBV6-6 and TRBJ2-5; D uncertain. Germline V gene sequence: CDR1 MNHNY, CDR2 SVGAGI (reference sequence). The CDR3 runs 13 residues.

About this clonotype: A junction end diverges from the germline sequence, so it may reflect a read error. The chain recombines TRBV7-2 with TRBJ2-3; D not certain. The germline V gene encodes CDR1 SGHTA and CDR2 FQGNSA. This CDR3 is built from 16 residues. The CDR3 nucleotides read TGTGCCGGCAGCCCAATAGAAGGCCAGGTGGCAGATACGCAGTATTTT. This translates into CAGSPIEGQVADTQYF. Full variable domain (missing parts from reference TRBV7-2 and TRBJ2-3): GAGVSQSPSNKVTEKGKDVELRCDPISGHTALYWYRQSLGQGLEFLIYFQGNSAPDKSGLPSDRFSAERTGGSVSTLTIQRTQQEDSAVYLCAGSPIEGQVADTQYFGPGTRLTVL.

The J gene is TRBJ2-5, the V gene TRBV28; D possibly matches TRBD1 or TRBD2 (7 bases each). CDR3 size: 15 residues. In germline, CDR1 is MDHEN, CDR2 SYDVKM. The germline V and J ends were trimmed by 5 bases and 2 bases, with 15 bases remaining between them. The CDR3 DNA sequence: TGTGCCAGCAGTCAGGGGGGGGCATATCAAGAGACCCAGTACTTC. Protein product: CASSQGGAYQETQYF. The variable domain in full, completed from reference TRBV28 and TRBJ2-5, reads DVKVTQSSRYLVKRTGEKVFLECVQDMDHENMFWYRQDPGLGLRLIYFSYDVKMKEKGDIPEGYSVSREKKERFSLILESASTNQTSMYLCASSQGGAYQETQYFGPGTRLLVL.

This clonotype turned up a few times. The chain combines TRBV5-1 with TRBJ1-1; D remains ambiguous. Germline CDR1 reads SGHRS; CDR2 reads YFSETQ. Between the trimmed V and J ends, which lost 0 bases and 4 bases, there was a span of 7 bases. The CDR3 length is 13 residues. CDR3 DNA: TGCGCCAGCAGCTTGGAGCCCCTCACTGAAGCTTTCTTT. Encoded protein: CASSLEPLTEAFF.

Points on this clonotype: Its ends do not fully match the called genes, so a read error is possible. The chain carries TRBV27 and TRBJ2-1, with 10 nucleotides matching TRBD2. Germline assignment: CDR1 MNHEY and CDR2 SMNVEV (reference sequence). The CDR3 is 16 residues long. The CDR3 DNA is TGTGCCAACAGTTGGGTAGCGGGAGGTGCTTACAATGAGCAGTTCTTC. Protein product: CANSWVAGGAYNEQFF.

J is TRBJ2-4 and V is TRBV6-5; no clear D. CDR3 size: 13 residues. Per the germline V gene, CDR1 is MNHEY and CDR2 is SVGAGI. V was shortened by 4 bases and J by 3 bases, with 7 bases between the two germline ends. The CDR3 DNA sequence: TGTGCCAGCAGTTCCCTTAACAAAAACATTCAGTACTTC. Translation: CASSSLNKNIQYF.

The sample holds many counts of this clonotype. V and J are TRBV7-2 and TRBJ1-2; D ambiguous. The CDR3 has 12 amino acids. V gave up 3 bases and J gave up 6 bases, with 8 bases separating them. Germline V gives CDR1 SGHTA, CDR2 FQGNSA. CDR3 DNA: TGTGCCAGCAGCTTCCCCCCCGATGGCTACACCTTC. It codes for CASSFPPDGYTF.

This rearrangement joins TRBV15 to TRBJ2-3, with a weak D call TRBD2 (6 bases). Trimming shortened V by 1 base and J by 8 bases, and 13 bases separated the two germline ends. CDR1 is LNHNV, CDR2 YYDKDF, per germline (reference sequence). CDR3 size: 14 residues. Written as DNA, the CDR3 is TGTGCCACCAGCAGAGCTGGGACTCCTGGTACGCAGTATTTT. Its translation is CATSRAGTPGTQYF.

This chain uses TRBV5-5 with TRBJ1-1; 7 positions match TRBD1. The CDR3 runs to 16 residues. The V segment lost 0 bases and the J segment 0 bases; nucleotides outside the gene matches: 5. Germline V gene data show CDR1 as SGHKS and CDR2 as YYEKEE (reference sequence). Here the CDR3 reads CASSLDRGTMNTEAFF. In DNA form, the CDR3 reads TGTGCCAGCAGCTTGGACAGGGGCACCATGAACACTGAAGCTTTCTTT.

This clonotype appeared a few times. The junction departs from the called germline gene at one end, perhaps through a read error. The chain joins TRBV7-2 to TRBJ2-5, with 7 bases identical to TRBD2. The germline V gene has CDR1 SGHTA and CDR2 FQGNSA. CDR3 length equals 12 residues. CDR3 DNA sequence: TGTGCCAGCAGCCCGGGGGGAGAGGCCCAGTACTTC. Protein product: CASSPGGEAQYF. Supplemented by reference TRBV7-2 and TRBJ2-5, the full variable domain reads GAGVSQSPSNKVTEKGKDVELRCDPISGHTALYWYRQSLGQGLEFLIYFQGNSAPDKSGLPSDRFSAERTGGSVSTLTIQRTQQEDSAVYLCASSPGGEAQYFGPGTRLLVL.

This clonotype was recorded a few times. The genes are TRBV20-1 and TRBJ1-5; a possible D gene is TRBD1 (6 bases). Germline assignment: CDR1 DFQATT and CDR2 SNEGSKA (reference sequence). V lost 5 bases, J lost 0 bases, and 11 bases lay in between. The CDR3 covers 14 residues. CDR3 nucleotides: TGCAGTGCTGTAACAGGGAATAGCAATCAGCCCCAGCATTTT. It yields the protein CSAVTGNSNQPQHF.

This clonotype was seen many times. One end of the junction fails to match germline, which may point to a read error. The chain couples TRBV10-2 to TRBJ2-7; D unresolved. The CDR3 is 13 amino acids. The germline V gene has CDR1 WSHSY and CDR2 SAAADI. CDR3 DNA: TGCGCCAGCAGTACGTTAGGGTCCTCCGAGCAGTACTTC. Its protein is CASSTLGSSEQYF.

The V call is TRBV28, the J call TRBJ2-7, with 9 bases lining up with TRBD1. Per the germline V gene, CDR1 is MDHEN and CDR2 is SYDVKM. The CDR3 runs 15 residues. V was pared by 4 bases and J by 6 bases, with 10 bases of the junction left unmatched. The CDR3 nucleotides are TGTGCCAGCAGTTCGCCCCCACAGGGGGCAGGCGAGCAGTACTTC. It translates to CASSSPPQGAGEQYF.

The chain uses TRBV6-5 and TRBJ1-5, with D possibly TRBD1 on 6 matching bases. The CDR3 runs to 15 residues. In germline, CDR1 is MNHEY, CDR2 SVGAGI. V lost 7 bases, J lost 0 bases, and 13 bases lay in between. The CDR3 DNA is TGTGCCAGCAAGTGCGACAGGAGTAGCAATCAGCCCCAGCATTTT. It yields the protein CASKCDRSSNQPQHF.

The chain recombines TRBV20-1 with TRBJ1-2, with 10 bases fitting TRBD1. V shed 4 bases, J shed 1 base, and the junction held 18 bases outside the gene matches. The germline CDR1 and CDR2 sequences are DFQATT and SNEGSKA (reference sequence). The CDR3 totals 19 residues. CDR3 DNA sequence: TGCAGTGCTACCCTCCCGTCCGGGACAGGGGACCCCTTTAACTATGGCTACACCTTC. Translated, it gives CSATLPSGTGDPFNYGYTF.

Ten or more counts support this clonotype. The chain has TRBV4-1 and TRBJ2-3; D is unresolved. Trimming removed 3 bases at V and 5 bases at J, with 18 bases between. The CDR3 has 16 amino acids. From germline, CDR1 is MGHRA and CDR2 YSYEKL. CDR3 loop: CASSQVQTRPGDTQYF. The CDR3 coding sequence is TGCGCCAGCAGCCAGGTACAAACCCGGCCGGGAGATACGCAGTATTTT.

This clonotype was recorded many times. The chain uses TRBV5-5 and TRBJ1-5; D is undetermined. This CDR3 contains 13 residues. CDR1 and CDR2 from the germline V gene are SGHKS and YYEKEE (reference sequence). V was trimmed by 2 bases and J by 6 bases, leaving 9 bases between them. This CDR3 is CASSFMAGQPQHF. As DNA, the CDR3 is TGTGCCAGCAGCTTCATGGCCGGTCAGCCCCAGCATTTT.

This clonotype was recorded a few times. This chain joins TRBV10-3 and TRBJ2-1; 7 bases line up with TRBD2. V dropped 2 bases and J dropped 6; count of bases not matched to a gene: 10. The CDR3 is made up of 16 amino acids. Looked up from germline, CDR1 is ENHRY and CDR2 is SYGVKD. The CDR3 DNA is TGTGCCATCAGTGAGCCGGGAGGAGGGATGGGCAATGAGCAGTTCTTC. Translated: CAISEPGGGMGNEQFF.

This clonotype occurred a few times. The genes are TRBV6-2 or TRBV6-3 and TRBJ2-1; D is perhaps TRBD2 (6 bases). This CDR3 comprises 16 residues. Trimming pared 5 bases from V and 3 bases from J, leaving 17 bases between. Germline CDR1 and CDR2: MNHEY and SVGEGT. The CDR3 region has the DNA TGTGCCAGCAGTCCGGGGACTGTAGGGTACTACAATGAGCAGTTCTTC. As protein: CASSPGTVGYYNEQFF.

This clonotype came up many times. The V call is TRBV7-2, the J call TRBJ2-3; TRBD2 aligns across 8 bases. The V and J ends lost 5 bases and 0 bases, in that order; junction bases with no gene match: 10. Germline V gives CDR1 SGHTA, CDR2 FQGNSA. The CDR3 extends over 17 amino acids. The CDR3 reads CASSPPRAGVSTDTQYF. CDR3 in DNA: TGTGCCAGCAGCCCTCCGCGAGCGGGAGTGAGCACAGATACGCAGTATTTT.

This clonotype was counted at least ten times. The CDR3 nucleotides are TGTGCCAGCAGAAAGACGGGACTAGCGGGAATTGAGCAGTTCTTC. As protein: CASRKTGLAGIEQFF. The chain has TRBV6-5 and TRBJ2-1, with TRBD2 identical over 13 bases. The CDR3 runs to 15 residues. The trim removed 6 bases at V and 9 bases at J, leaving 8 bases unmatched. The germline gives CDR1 MNHEY, CDR2 SVGAGI.

This clonotype was seen only a few times. The V gene is TRBV20-1, the J gene TRBJ2-3; TRBD2 matches at 7 bases. Germline lookup yields CDR1 DFQATT and CDR2 SNEGSKA (reference sequence). This CDR3 region has 15 residues. V was pared by 1 base and J by 2 bases, with 6 bases of the junction left unmatched. The CDR3: CSARAWREPTDTQYF. In DNA form, the CDR3 reads TGCAGTGCTAGAGCCTGGCGGGAGCCCACAGATACGCAGTATTTT.

This clonotype came up many times. The gene calls are TRBV15 and TRBJ2-6; 9 bases map to TRBD1. V lost 2 bases, J lost 4 bases, and 12 bases stayed unmatched. The CDR3 is 19 amino acids. Germline V gene sequence: CDR1 LNHNV, CDR2 YYDKDF (reference sequence). The CDR3 region is CATSRLYGQGKAGANVLTF. CDR3 bases: TGTGCCACCAGCAGACTATACGGACAGGGGAAGGCCGGGGCCAACGTCCTGACTTTC.

This clonotype was seen more than once but under ten times. This chain's CDR3 is CASSLYGTSGSHEQYF. CDR3 DNA sequence: TGTGCCAGCAGCTTATACGGGACTAGCGGGAGTCACGAGCAGTACTTC. The chain links TRBV7-2 to TRBJ2-7; 14 positions agree with TRBD2. This CDR3 spans 16 amino acids. Germline V gene sequence: CDR1 SGHTA, CDR2 FQGNSA. The trim removed 2 bases at V and 5 bases at J, leaving 5 bases unmatched.

This clonotype was observed a handful of times. V usage is TRBV4-1 and J usage is TRBJ1-5, with D possibly matching TRBD1 (6 bases). V was clipped by 3 bases and J by 0 bases, with 9 bases between them. This CDR3 contains 15 residues. From germline, CDR1 is MGHRA and CDR2 YSYEKL. This chain's CDR3 is CASSQYRDSNQPQHF. CDR3 sequence (DNA): TGCGCCAGCAGCCAGTACAGGGATAGCAATCAGCCCCAGCATTTT.

This clonotype came up many times. The J gene is TRBJ2-1, the V gene TRBV6-5; D is perhaps TRBD1 (8 bases). CDR1 and CDR2 from the germline V gene are MNHEY and SVGAGI. Trimming stripped 6 bases from V and 9 bases from J, with 12 bases between. The CDR3 covers 12 residues. CDR3 residues: CASRDREGEQFF. CDR3 bases: TGTGCCAGCAGGGACAGGGAGGGTGAGCAGTTCTTC.

Notes on this clonotype: This may be a read error: a much more frequent sequence differs by one nucleotide. The chain combines TRBV7-7 with TRBJ2-3, with 7 nucleotides matching TRBD1. CDR1 is SSHAT, CDR2 FNYEAQ, per germline (reference sequence). This CDR3 comprises 13 residues. CDR3 loop: CASSLDRQDTPYF. The CDR3, as DNA: TGTGCCAGCAGCTTGGACAGGCAAGATACGCCGTATTTT.

This rearrangement joins TRBV5-4 to TRBJ2-5; unclear D gene. Germline-derived CDR1 and CDR2 are SGHNT and YYREEE (reference sequence). V lost 0 bases and J 0 bases, leaving 6 bases between the germline ends. The length of the CDR3 is 14 residues. For the CDR3, the DNA is TGTGCCAGCAGCTTGGGCGATTACCAAGAGACCCAGTACTTC. Translation gives CASSLGDYQETQYF.